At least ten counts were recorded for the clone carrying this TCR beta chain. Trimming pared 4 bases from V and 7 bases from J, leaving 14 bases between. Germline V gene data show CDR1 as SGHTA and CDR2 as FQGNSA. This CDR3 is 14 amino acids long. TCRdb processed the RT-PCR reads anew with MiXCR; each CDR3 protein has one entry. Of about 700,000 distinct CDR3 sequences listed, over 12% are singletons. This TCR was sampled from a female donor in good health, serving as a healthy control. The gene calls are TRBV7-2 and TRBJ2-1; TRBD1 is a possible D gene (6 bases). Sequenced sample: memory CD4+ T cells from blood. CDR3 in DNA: TGTGCCAGCAGCTCCGGCCCAAGGGGGAATGAGCAGTTCTTC. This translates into CASSSGPRGNEQFF.